These T cell receptor beta chains were read from a single sample in a study of early T cells in non-severe SARS-CoV-2 infection. One entry per CDR3 protein, called by TCRdb with MiXCR from the 5' RACE reads. This sample has tens of thousands of distinct CDR3 sequences, with 16% found just once. The specimen comprised whole blood, sampled at baseline. The source of these receptors is an adult who was a healthcare worker with PCR-confirmed SARS-CoV-2 infection or an uninfected control (not recorded which). Each CDR3 is given with its conserved first and last residue. The D gene is left open where the match is weak. Size is stated for part of the rows, as once, few or many counts, or as a class when the clone is expanded.

clone_size: few; v_call: TRBV4-2; j_call: TRBJ2-7; d_call: -; cdr3_aa: CASSQDRRFGEQYF; cdr3_nt: TGTGCCAGCAGCCAAGATCGAAGGTTTGGGGAGCAGTACTTC
clone_size: -; v_call: TRBV29-1; j_call: TRBJ2-5; d_call: TRBD2; cdr3_aa: CSVERESRETQYF; cdr3_nt: TGCAGCGTTGAGCGGGAGTCAAGGGAGACCCAGTACTTC
clone_size: -; v_call: TRBV4-2; j_call: TRBJ2-7; d_call: TRBD2; cdr3_aa: CASSQGLAGESYEQYF; cdr3_nt: TGTGCCAGCAGCCAAGGACTAGCGGGAGAATCATACGAGCAGTACTTC
clone_size: few; v_call: TRBV6-1; j_call: TRBJ2-7; d_call: TRBD2; cdr3_aa: CASAIGTTSYEQYF; cdr3_nt: TGTGCCAGCGCAATCGGGACTACATCATACGAGCAGTACTTC
clone_size: -; v_call: TRBV28; j_call: TRBJ2-7; d_call: -; cdr3_aa: CASTIPNGLSYEQYF; cdr3_nt: TGTGCCAGCACCATACCGAATGGACTTAGCTACGAGCAGTACTTC
clone_size: -; v_call: TRBV12-3/TRBV12-4; j_call: TRBJ2-2; d_call: -; cdr3_aa: CASSLRQDSVYTGELFF; cdr3_nt: TGTGCCAGCAGTTTACGGCAGGACAGTGTATACACCGGGGAGCTGTTTTTT
clone_size: -; v_call: TRBV12-3/TRBV12-4; j_call: TRBJ2-7; d_call: -; cdr3_aa: CASSFTRNEQYF; cdr3_nt: TGTGCCAGCAGTTTCACTAGAAACGAGCAGTACTTC
clone_size: -; v_call: TRBV7-2; j_call: TRBJ1-2; d_call: TRBD1; cdr3_aa: CVSSLDRVSFYGYTF; cdr3_nt: TGTGTCAGCAGCCTAGACAGGGTGTCTTTCTATGGCTACACCTTC
clone_size: few; v_call: TRBV6-4; j_call: TRBJ2-2; d_call: TRBD1; cdr3_aa: CASRPQGANGELFF; cdr3_nt: TGTGCCAGCAGACCACAGGGGGCAAACGGGGAGCTGTTTTTT
clone_size: many; v_call: TRBV12-3/TRBV12-4; j_call: TRBJ2-7; d_call: -; cdr3_aa: CASRQAQGGLYEQYF; cdr3_nt: TGTGCCAGCAGGCAGGCCCAGGGTGGGCTCTACGAGCAGTACTTC
clone_size: -; v_call: TRBV9; j_call: TRBJ2-1; d_call: -; cdr3_aa: CASSVDVSNNEQFF; cdr3_nt: TGTGCCAGCAGCGTAGATGTTAGTAATAATGAGCAGTTCTTC
clone_size: few; v_call: TRBV5-5; j_call: TRBJ2-3; d_call: TRBD1; cdr3_aa: CASSLGTGGTDTQYF; cdr3_nt: TGTGCCAGCAGCTTGGGGACAGGGGGCACAGATACGCAGTATTTT
clone_size: few; v_call: TRBV4-1; j_call: TRBJ2-3; d_call: -; cdr3_aa: CASSQVGAPVTDTQYF; cdr3_nt: TGCGCCAGCAGCCAAGTTGGGGCTCCAGTCACAGATACGCAGTATTTT
clone_size: -; v_call: TRBV25-1; j_call: TRBJ2-5; d_call: -; cdr3_aa: CASSPIGGQETQYF; cdr3_nt: TGTGCCAGCAGCCCCATCGGGGGCCAAGAGACCCAGTACTTC
clone_size: -; v_call: TRBV7-9; j_call: TRBJ1-6; d_call: -; cdr3_aa: CASTGTGNSPLHF; cdr3_nt: TGTGCCAGCACGGGGACCGGGAATTCACCCCTCCACTTT
clone_size: -; v_call: TRBV20-1; j_call: TRBJ2-3; d_call: TRBD2; cdr3_aa: CSAPRTLTSGSTDTQYF; cdr3_nt: TGCAGTGCGCCGCGCACCTTAACTAGCGGGAGCACAGATACGCAGTATTTT
clone_size: -; v_call: TRBV7-6; j_call: TRBJ2-1; d_call: -; cdr3_aa: CASSNSNEQFF; cdr3_nt: TGTGCCAGCAGCAATTCCAATGAGCAGTTCTTC
clone_size: -; v_call: TRBV20-1; j_call: TRBJ2-1; d_call: TRBD1; cdr3_aa: CSARDRGDEQFF; cdr3_nt: TGCAGTGCGCGGGACAGGGGGGATGAGCAGTTCTTC
clone_size: -; v_call: TRBV5-8; j_call: TRBJ2-1; d_call: TRBD2; cdr3_aa: CASSPSAGGSLEQFF; cdr3_nt: TGTGCCAGCAGCCCGTCGGCGGGAGGCTCGCTTGAGCAGTTCTTC
clone_size: -; v_call: TRBV5-5; j_call: TRBJ1-5; d_call: -; cdr3_aa: CASSQEGGVQPQHF; cdr3_nt: TGTGCCAGCAGCCAGGAGGGGGGCGTCCAGCCCCAGCATTTT
clone_size: -; v_call: TRBV2; j_call: TRBJ2-5; d_call: TRBD1; cdr3_aa: CASSAGQGREGTQYF; cdr3_nt: TGTGCCAGCAGTGCAGGACAGGGGCGTGAAGGGACCCAGTACTTC
clone_size: many; v_call: TRBV7-2; j_call: TRBJ2-4; d_call: -; cdr3_aa: CASSLENIQYF; cdr3_nt: TGTGCCAGCAGCCTAGAAAACATTCAGTACTTC
clone_size: few; v_call: TRBV7-2; j_call: TRBJ2-7; d_call: -; cdr3_aa: CASSLGGTYSYEQYF; cdr3_nt: TGTGCCAGCAGCTTAGGAGGGACATATTCCTACGAGCAGTACTTC
clone_size: -; v_call: TRBV12-3/TRBV12-4; j_call: TRBJ1-6; d_call: TRBD1; cdr3_aa: CASRPGQGWNSPLHF; cdr3_nt: TGTGCCAGCAGGCCGGGACAGGGGTGGAATTCACCCCTCCACTTT
clone_size: -; v_call: TRBV27; j_call: TRBJ2-7; d_call: -; cdr3_aa: CASSSAYPKNEQYF; cdr3_nt: TGTGCCAGCAGTTCCGCCTACCCCAAAAACGAGCAGTACTTC
clone_size: few; v_call: TRBV15; j_call: TRBJ2-7; d_call: -; cdr3_aa: CATSRETRDYEQYF; cdr3_nt: TGTGCCACCAGCAGAGAAACCCGGGACTACGAGCAGTACTTC
clone_size: -; v_call: TRBV7-9; j_call: TRBJ2-7; d_call: TRBD2; cdr3_aa: CASSSPEVGREGPFSYEQYF; cdr3_nt: TGTGCCAGCAGCTCCCCCGAAGTGGGTCGGGAGGGCCCTTTCTCCTACGAGCAGTACTTC
clone_size: many; v_call: TRBV20-1; j_call: TRBJ1-1; d_call: -; cdr3_aa: CSANVQGTEAFF; cdr3_nt: TGCAGTGCTAATGTCCAGGGGACTGAAGCTTTCTTT